This entry lists 15 T cell receptor beta chains sequenced from one sample in a study of vaccination effects on CD4 cells after COVID-19. After expansion with viral peptide pools in the ViraFEST assay, antigen-specific CD4+ T cells were sequenced. Following culture for around 10 days, CD4+ T cells were isolated. Of the BNT162b2 and mRNA-1273 vaccines, participants received two doses of one or the other. These receptors lack a known antigen. Assay used: immunoSEQ multiplex PCR; TCRdb lists only in-frame clones, some missing. The sample has more than 12,000 clones, approximately 72% seen once. Here the sequenced sample was CD4+ T cells from PBMCs cultured with SARS-CoV-2 spike peptides, taken after COVID-19 vaccination. The receptors derive from a human donor who received a COVID-19 vaccine.

This sequence joins TRBV3-1 (or the pseudogene TRBV3-2) and TRBJ2-5, with D perhaps matching TRBD1 (5 bases). The germline CDR1 and CDR2 sequences are LGHDT and YNNKEL (reference sequence). The CDR3 is 14 amino acids. V lost 1 base and J 1 base, leaving 7 bases between the germline ends. The CDR3, as DNA: TGTGCCAGCAGCCAAGTCAGGGCCCAAGAGACCCAGTACTTC. Translation: CASSQVRAQETQYF.

The rearrangement joins TRBV7-2 to TRBJ2-1; 10 positions agree with TRBD2. Germline V gene lookup returns CDR1 SGHTA and CDR2 FQGNSA. The length of the CDR3 is 15 residues. Trimming took 0 bases from V and 5 from J; bases not matched to a gene: 1. The CDR3 is CASSLASGGHNEQFF. CDR3 sequence (DNA): TGTGCCAGCAGCTTAGCTAGCGGGGGGCACAATGAGCAGTTCTTC.

The chain recombines TRBV7-2 with TRBJ2-3; D is unresolved. Trimming shortened V by 3 bases and J by 5 bases, and 12 bases separated the two germline ends. The CDR3 runs to 14 residues. The germline gives CDR1 SGHTA, CDR2 FQGNSA. CDR3 protein: CASSFDAMQDTQYF. The CDR3 DNA reads as TGTGCCAGCAGCTTCGACGCGATGCAAGATACGCAGTATTTT.

This chain uses TRBV24-1 with TRBJ2-1; weak D call: TRBD2 (6 bases). Germline V gene lookup returns CDR1 KGHDR and CDR2 SFDVKD. The CDR3 extends over 16 amino acids. V lost 4 bases to trimming and J lost 5 bases, with 17 bases between them. CDR3: CATSEPTAGDDNEQFF. CDR3 sequence (DNA): TGTGCCACCAGTGAGCCGACAGCGGGCGACGACAATGAGCAGTTCTTC.

This sequence joins TRBV10-3 and TRBJ2-1; 14 nucleotides agree with TRBD2. There are 16 residues in the CDR3. J gave up 4 bases and V 6 bases, and 5 bases lay outside the gene matches. Germline-derived CDR1 and CDR2 are ENHRY and SYGVKD. In DNA form, the CDR3 reads TGTGCCATCAGCACGGGACTAGCGGGGGCTTACAATGAGCAGTTCTTC. It specifies CAISTGLAGAYNEQFF.

In nucleotides, the CDR3 is TGTGCCAGCTCACCACGGGACAGGGGAGGCTACACCTTC. Protein: CASSPRDRGGYTF. The chain combines TRBV18 with TRBJ1-2; 10 positions match TRBD1. Germline V gene sequence: CDR1 KGHSH, CDR2 LQKENI. The V gene end was trimmed by 1 base and the J gene end by 8 bases; junction bases not matched to a gene: 1. CDR3 size: 13 residues.

Relative to its sample, this clone is medium-sized. The chain couples TRBV6-4 to TRBJ1-2, with 7 bases that match TRBD1. The CDR3 contains 15 residues. V shed 4 bases and J 4 bases; nucleotides not matched to a gene: 9. CDR1 MRHNA and CDR2 SNTAGT come from the germline V gene. The CDR3 loop is CASSARAGQPYGYTF. The CDR3 nucleotides read TGTGCCAGCAGTGCCAGAGCGGGACAGCCCTATGGCTACACCTTC.

The chain uses TRBV20-1 and TRBJ2-1; the match to TRBD2 covers 9 bases. J gave up 5 bases and V 3 bases, and 11 bases lay outside the gene matches. Looked up from germline, CDR1 is DFQATT and CDR2 is SNEGSKA (reference sequence). The CDR3 consists of 16 residues. The CDR3 sequence is CSASPPRLAVNNEQFF. DNA of the CDR3: TGCAGTGCTAGTCCCCCCAGACTAGCGGTAAACAATGAGCAGTTCTTC.

This clone has more than one count but fewer than ten. The chain combines TRBV5-1 with TRBJ1-1, with 7 positions matching TRBD1. V was clipped by 1 base and J by 6 bases; unmatched bases: 6. CDR1 is SGHRS, CDR2 YFSETQ, per germline. The CDR3 contains 14 residues. CDR3 residues: CASSLQGVGAEAFF. The CDR3 DNA follows: TGCGCCAGCAGCTTGCAGGGGGTGGGAGCTGAAGCTTTCTTT.

The V and J genes are TRBV5-1 and TRBJ2-2, with D possibly TRBD2 on 7 matching bases. The CDR3 has 14 amino acids. V was pared by 2 bases and J by 6 bases, with 11 bases between. From germline, CDR1 is SGHRS and CDR2 YFSETQ. CDR3 residues: CASSFGGPSGELFF. CDR3 nucleotides: TGCGCCAGCAGCTTCGGGGGGCCATCCGGGGAGCTGTTTTTT.

The chain links TRBV10-3 to TRBJ1-1; D gene ambiguous. Trimming took 2 bases from V and 1 from J, leaving 8 bases between them. The CDR3 totals 14 residues. Germline values: CDR1 ENHRY, CDR2 SYGVKD. CDR3 bases: TGTGCCATCAGTGAGCGGGCGGCGAACACTGAAGCTTTCTTT. Encoded protein: CAISERAANTEAFF.

This chain joins TRBV28 and TRBJ1-5; 7 nucleotides match TRBD1. There are 15 residues in the CDR3. The germline CDR1 and CDR2 sequences are MDHEN and SYDVKM. V trimming: 5 bases; J trimming: 6 bases; junction bases outside the gene matches: 10. CDR3 in amino acids: CASSQNRGRRQPQHF. CDR3 nucleotides: TGTGCCAGCAGTCAAAACAGGGGACGTCGTCAGCCCCAGCATTTT. Full variable domain (missing parts from reference TRBV28 and TRBJ1-5): DVKVTQSSRYLVKRTGEKVFLECVQDMDHENMFWYRQDPGLGLRLIYFSYDVKMKEKGDIPEGYSVSREKKERFSLILESASTNQTSMYLCASSQNRGRRQPQHFGDGTRLSIL.

The rearrangement uses TRBV7-9 and TRBJ2-7, with 7 bases lining up with TRBD1. This CDR3 has 15 residues. The J segment lost 5 bases and the V segment lost 7 bases, leaving 14 bases of the junction unmatched. Germline values: CDR1 SEHNR, CDR2 FQNEAQ (reference sequence). In DNA form, the CDR3 reads TGTGCCAGCACCCAACCGGGACAGCGTCTCCACGAGCAGTACTTC. Its protein product is CASTQPGQRLHEQYF.

This clone was seen a few times. This chain joins TRBV6-5 and TRBJ1-2, with TRBD1 matching over 12 bases. CDR3 length: 14 residues. Looked up from germline, CDR1 is MNHEY and CDR2 is SVGAGI. The V and J ends lost 11 bases and 4 bases, in that order; junction bases with no gene match: 8. The CDR3 DNA reads as TGTGCCGCGGGACAGGGGGCCGGAGTCTATGGCTACACCTTC. Translation: CAAGQGAGVYGYTF.

This sequence joins TRBV28 and TRBJ1-3; a possible D gene is TRBD1 (5 bases). This CDR3 is built from 15 residues. CDR1 MDHEN and CDR2 SYDVKM come from the germline V gene. Trimming removed 6 bases from V and 3 bases from J, with 15 bases in between. The CDR3 DNA reads as TGTGCCAGCAGGTCGCCCACAGGTTATGGAAACACCATATATTTT. This codes for CASRSPTGYGNTIYF.